Each of the 4 T cell receptor beta chains below was sequenced from the same sample in a study of control samples from healthy donors and cancer patients. Clones were read by immunoSEQ multiplex PCR, and TCRdb kept only the in-frame ones, dropping some. The sample records 50,000 to 75,000 clones, 90% being singletons. Sequenced sample: PBMCs. These TCRs come from a man between 60 and 75 years old with colorectal cancer.

The chain recombines TRBV6-6 with TRBJ1-4, with TRBD1 matching 9 bases. V was pared by 1 base and J by 7 bases, with 7 bases of the junction left unmatched. CDR1 and CDR2 (germline): MNHNY, SVGAGI (reference sequence). The length of the CDR3 is 16 residues. The CDR3 spells CASSYFPTGGVEKLFF. DNA for the CDR3: TGTGCCAGCAGTTACTTTCCAACAGGGGGCGTTGAAAAACTGTTTTTT.

This clone was counted between two and nine times. The chain recombines TRBV12-3 or TRBV12-4 with TRBJ2-5; maybe TRBD1 (5 bases). The CDR3 length is 13 residues. V dropped 6 bases and J dropped 5 bases, with 13 bases sitting between them. This CDR3 reads CASSRQRMETQYF. DNA for the CDR3: TGTGCCAGCAGCCGACAGAGGATGGAGACCCAGTACTTC.

This chain connects TRBV7-3 to TRBJ2-1; 10 nucleotides line up with TRBD2. The V and J ends lost 4 bases and 9 bases, in that order; junction bases with no gene match: 9. From germline, CDR1 is SGHTA and CDR2 FQGTGA. CDR3 length equals 15 residues. The CDR3: CASSSLALAGSEQFF. As DNA, the CDR3 is TGTGCCAGCAGCTCCCTGGCACTAGCGGGAAGTGAGCAGTTCTTC.

The rearrangement links TRBV30 to TRBJ1-6, with a possible D match to TRBD1 (5 bases). The ends were cut back, 5 bases at V and 3 bases at J, with 8 bases in the middle. The CDR3 is made up of 13 amino acids. CDR1 and CDR2 from the germline V gene are GTSNPN and SVGIG (reference sequence). Written as DNA, the CDR3 is TGTGCCTGGCAGGGATACTATAATTCACCCCTCCACTTT. Residues: CAWQGYYNSPLHF.